This T cell receptor beta chain was profiled in a study of T cell repertoires in cytomegalovirus infection. On the study more broadly: In public TCR beta signatures, there were indications of both CMV infection and matching HLA type.

TCRdb itself ran the reads through MiXCR, one entry per CDR3 protein. The sample includes about 46,000 distinct CDR3 sequences, 20% of them seen just once. Overall study results and limits: Identification of carriers of CMV plus the relevant HLA was performed using cumulative public TCR beta family frequency. In two of eight donors, the top clonotype was HLA-C-restricted CMV-specific.

Germline CDR1 SGHVS, CDR2 FNYEAQ. Trimming removed 5 bases from V and 4 bases from J; junction bases left unmatched: 9. The CDR3 has 16 residues. In its sample, this clonotype was seen a few times. Its antigen is still unknown. The clonotype was recovered from a human donor in good health (CMV status not recorded). Some clones in this sample may be carry-over from other donors' samples. The chain carries TRBV7-6 and TRBJ2-3, with TRBD2 identical over 10 bases. Input material: PBMCs, sequenced either directly or after in vitro stimulation (not recorded which). This CDR3 is CASSISGTSDSDTQYF. In DNA, the CDR3 is TGTGCCAGCAGCATCTCCGGGACTAGCGACTCAGATACGCAGTATTTT.